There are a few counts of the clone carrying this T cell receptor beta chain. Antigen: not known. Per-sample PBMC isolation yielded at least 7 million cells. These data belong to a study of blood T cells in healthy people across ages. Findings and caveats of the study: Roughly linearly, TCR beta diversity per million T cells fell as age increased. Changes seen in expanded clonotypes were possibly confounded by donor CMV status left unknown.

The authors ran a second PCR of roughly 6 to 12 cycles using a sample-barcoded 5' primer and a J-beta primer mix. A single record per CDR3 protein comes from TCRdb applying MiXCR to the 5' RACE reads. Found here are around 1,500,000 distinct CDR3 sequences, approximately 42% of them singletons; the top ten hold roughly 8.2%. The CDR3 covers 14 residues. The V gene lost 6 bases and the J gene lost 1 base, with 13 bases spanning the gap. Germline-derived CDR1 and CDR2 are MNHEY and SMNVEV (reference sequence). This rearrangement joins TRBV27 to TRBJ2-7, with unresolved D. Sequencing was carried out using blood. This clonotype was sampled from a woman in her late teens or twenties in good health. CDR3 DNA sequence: TGTGCCAGCAGCCCCTTCAGTGAATCCTACGAGCAGTACTTC. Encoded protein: CASSPFSESYEQYF.